What follows are 16 T cell receptor beta chains derived from one specimen sequenced in a study of cytomegalovirus exposure and HLA in healthy donors. Primers: 60 Vbeta forward and 13 Jbeta reverse. Repertoires were generated with immunoSEQ multiplex PCR, while TCRdb's copy carries only in-frame clones and drops some. The sample has over 65,000 clones, 75% seen once. The sequenced sample was PBMCs. The receptors originated from a woman in her thirties or forties in good health and CMV-seronegative.

The chain combines TRBV7-9 with TRBJ1-4; D gene ambiguous. This CDR3 spans 17 amino acids. V lost 1 base, J lost 3 bases, and 15 bases lay in between. CDR1 is SEHNR, CDR2 FQNEAQ, per germline (reference sequence). The CDR3 DNA reads as TGTGCCAGCAGCTTAGTCAACCGGGGAATGGCTAATGAAAAACTGTTTTTT. This codes for CASSLVNRGMANEKLFF.

V gene TRBV7-2 combines with J gene TRBJ2-2; a weak D match, TRBD2 (5 bases). The CDR3 has 14 amino acids. V was pared by 5 bases and J by 6 bases, with 13 bases between. CDR1 is SGHTA, CDR2 FQGNSA, per germline. CDR3 sequence (DNA): TGTGCCAGCAGCCTTTTCGGGGTTCCCGGGGAGCTGTTTTTT. Encoded protein: CASSLFGVPGELFF. The full variable domain, rest sourced from reference TRBV7-2 and TRBJ2-2, is GAGVSQSPSNKVTEKGKDVELRCDPISGHTALYWYRQSLGQGLEFLIYFQGNSAPDKSGLPSDRFSAERTGGSVSTLTIQRTQQEDSAVYLCASSLFGVPGELFFGEGSRLTVL.

The sample holds a few counts of this clone. The rearrangement uses TRBV15 and TRBJ1-1; TRBD1 might be the D (5 bases). Trimming cost V 0 bases and J 6 bases, with 11 bases left between them. CDR1 is LNHNV and CDR2 is YYDKDF in the germline V gene (reference sequence). The CDR3 covers 14 residues. The CDR3 spells CATSREGRAPEAFF. CDR3 coding DNA: TGTGCCACCAGCAGAGAAGGCAGGGCCCCTGAAGCTTTCTTT.

The chain has TRBV28 and TRBJ1-1, with unresolved D. Trimming took off 3 bases at V and 0 bases at J, with 8 bases between the two ends. Germline V gene lookup returns CDR1 MDHEN and CDR2 SYDVKM. The CDR3 is 14 residues long. This CDR3 reads CASSFGGLNTEAFF. For the CDR3, the DNA is TGTGCCAGCAGTTTTGGCGGATTGAACACTGAAGCTTTCTTT.

CDR3 residues: CASSQGTAKNIQYF. For the CDR3, the DNA is TGCGCCAGCAGCCAAGGGACAGCGAAAAACATTCAGTACTTC. The genes are TRBV5-1 and TRBJ2-4; TRBD1 matches 7 bases. Per the germline V gene, CDR1 is SGHRS and CDR2 is YFSETQ. Trimming at V came to 4 bases and at J to 4 bases, leaving 5 bases not matched to a gene. The CDR3 contains 14 residues.

The chain links TRBV27 to TRBJ1-2, with 7 positions matching TRBD1. Germline CDR1 and CDR2: MNHEY and SMNVEV (reference sequence). The junction had 7 bases not matched to a gene; V was cut back by 0 bases and J by 6 bases. CDR3 length: 15 residues. In nucleotides, the CDR3 is TGTGCCAGCAGTTTATCGGTGACAGGGTCAAATGGCTACACCTTC. Protein product: CASSLSVTGSNGYTF.

This clone showed up just once. The chain combines TRBV7-9 with TRBJ1-5; D is uncertain. CDR3 size: 12 residues. The germline gives CDR1 SEHNR, CDR2 FQNEAQ (reference sequence). The V and J ends lost 5 bases and 8 bases respectively, with 10 bases between them. CDR3 nucleotide sequence: TGTGCCAGCAGCCTTTCGTCGGAGCCCCAGCATTTT. Translated, it gives CASSLSSEPQHF.

In nucleotides, the CDR3 is TGCGCCAGCAGCCAAGGACAGGGCAGCACAGATACGCAGTATTTT. It specifies CASSQGQGSTDTQYF. The chain uses TRBV4-1 and TRBJ2-3; 7 nucleotides line up with TRBD1. The CDR3 is 15 amino acids. Looked up from germline, CDR1 is MGHRA and CDR2 is YSYEKL. Unmatched junction bases numbered 1, after V lost 1 base and J lost 0 bases.

The rearrangement links TRBV7-3 to TRBJ2-2, with D perhaps TRBD2 (5 bases). Per germline, CDR1 SGHTA and CDR2 FQGTGA. This CDR3 has 14 amino acids. The ends were cut back, 1 base at V and 5 bases at J, with 8 bases in the middle. The DNA for the CDR3 is TGTGCCAGCAGCTTAATAAGAGGGACCGGGGAGCTGTTTTTT. Protein sequence: CASSLIRGTGELFF.

V usage is TRBV27 and J usage is TRBJ1-5; 7 nucleotides line up with TRBD1. CDR3 length: 14 amino acids. CDR1 and CDR2 (germline): MNHEY, SMNVEV (reference sequence). V lost 5 bases and J lost 5; bases outside the gene matches: 6. The CDR3 here is CASSQTGMYQPQHF. CDR3 coding DNA: TGTGCCAGCAGTCAGACAGGGATGTATCAGCCCCAGCATTTT.

The rearrangement links TRBV6-7 to TRBJ2-5; D may be TRBD2 (5 bases). TRBV6-7 is reported as an ORF; its role is uncertain. V shed 0 bases and J shed 7 bases, with 12 bases lying between them. This CDR3 is built from 14 residues. CDR3 loop: CASSYSARVLTQYF. CDR3 coding DNA: TGTGCCAGCAGTTACTCGGCGCGGGTCCTGACCCAGTACTTC.

In nucleotides, the CDR3 is TGTGCCAGCAGTAGGACAGGGGGCGACTATGGCTACACCTTC. Protein product: CASSRTGGDYGYTF. The rearrangement joins TRBV7-3 to TRBJ1-2; 11 nucleotides agree with TRBD1. The CDR3 extends over 14 amino acids. Losses at the gene ends were 6 bases for V and 3 bases for J; bases not matched to a gene: 3. Germline CDR1 reads SGHTA; CDR2 reads FQGTGA.

The rearrangement links TRBV6-5 to TRBJ1-4, with 8 positions matching TRBD1. The germline V gene has CDR1 MNHEY and CDR2 SVGAGI. The CDR3 contains 15 residues. After removal of 2 bases from V and 7 bases from J, the junction contained 6 bases not matched to a gene. The CDR3 DNA is TGTGCCAGCAGTTACGTGGCAGGGGGCCCTGAAAAACTGTTTTTT. Translating gives CASSYVAGGPEKLFF.

The rearrangement joins TRBV2 to TRBJ1-5, with no clear D. The germline CDR1 and CDR2 sequences are SNHLY and FYNNEI. Between the trimmed V and J ends, which lost 4 bases and 5 bases, there was a span of 15 bases. This CDR3 is 15 amino acids long. CDR3 loop: CASSGRNWRDQPQHF. CDR3 DNA: TGTGCCAGCAGTGGACGAAACTGGCGGGATCAGCCCCAGCATTTT.

The chain is built from TRBV20-1 and TRBJ2-1, with D unresolved. In germline, CDR1 is DFQATT, CDR2 SNEGSKA (reference sequence). The V and J ends lost 6 bases and 13 bases respectively, with 10 bases between them. The CDR3 spans 9 residues. CDR3 coding DNA: TGCAGTGCGCATTTCGGTCAGTTCTTC. Encoded protein: CSAHFGQFF.

The chain employs TRBV9 and TRBJ2-2; 8 nucleotides line up with TRBD2. CDR3 length: 14 amino acids. Trimming at V came to 0 bases and at J to 6 bases, leaving 1 base not matched to a gene. Germline V lookup: CDR1 SGDLS, CDR2 YYNGEE. CDR3 residues: CASSVAGGPGELFF. In DNA form, the CDR3 reads TGTGCCAGCAGCGTAGCGGGGGGGCCCGGGGAGCTGTTTTTT.